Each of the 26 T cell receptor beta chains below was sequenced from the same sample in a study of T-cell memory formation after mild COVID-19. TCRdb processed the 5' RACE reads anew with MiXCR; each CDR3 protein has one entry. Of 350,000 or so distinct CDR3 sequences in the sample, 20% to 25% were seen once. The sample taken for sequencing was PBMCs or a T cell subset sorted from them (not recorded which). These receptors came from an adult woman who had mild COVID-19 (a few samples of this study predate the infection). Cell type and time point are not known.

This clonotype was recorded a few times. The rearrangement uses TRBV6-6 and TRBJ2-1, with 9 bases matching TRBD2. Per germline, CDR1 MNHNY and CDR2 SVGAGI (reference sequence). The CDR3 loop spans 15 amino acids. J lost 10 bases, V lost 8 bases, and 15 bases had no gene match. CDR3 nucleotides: TGTGCCAGCCGACTGCCTAGCGGGGCCCCTAGGGAGCAGTTCTTC. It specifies CASRLPSGAPREQFF.

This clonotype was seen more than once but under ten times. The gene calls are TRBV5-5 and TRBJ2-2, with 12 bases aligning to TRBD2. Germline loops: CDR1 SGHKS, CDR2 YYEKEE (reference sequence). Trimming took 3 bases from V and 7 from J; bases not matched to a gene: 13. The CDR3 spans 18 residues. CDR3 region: CASSSATPTSGSGGELFF. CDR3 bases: TGTGCCAGCAGCTCGGCGACCCCGACTAGCGGGAGTGGCGGGGAGCTGTTTTTT. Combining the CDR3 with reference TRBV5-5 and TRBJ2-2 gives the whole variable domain DAGVTQSPTHLIKTRGQQVTLRCSPISGHKSVSWYQQVLGQGPQFIFQYYEKEERGRGNFPDRFSARQFPNYSSELNVNALLLGDSALYLCASSSATPTSGSGGELFFGEGSRLTVL.

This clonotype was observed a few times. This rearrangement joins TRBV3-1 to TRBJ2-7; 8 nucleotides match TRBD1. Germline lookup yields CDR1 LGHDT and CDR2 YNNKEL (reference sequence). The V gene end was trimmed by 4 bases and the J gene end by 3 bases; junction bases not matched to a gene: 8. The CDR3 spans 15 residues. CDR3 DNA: TGTGCCAGCAGCCCCCCTCGGGACAGGATCTACGAGCAGTACTTC. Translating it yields CASSPPRDRIYEQYF.

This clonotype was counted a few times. The CDR3 protein is CASSPQATGELFF. CDR3 nucleotides: TGTGCCAGCAGCCCACAGGCCACCGGGGAGCTGTTTTTT. The chain joins TRBV5-5 to TRBJ2-2, with D possibly matching TRBD1 (5 bases). This CDR3 region has 13 residues. Germline V gene lookup returns CDR1 SGHKS and CDR2 YYEKEE (reference sequence). With 4 bases removed from V and 4 bases from J, the gap between germline ends came to 8 bases.

The CDR3 here is CATSRERDSSYEQYF. CDR3 DNA: TGTGCCACCAGCAGAGAAAGAGATAGCTCCTACGAGCAGTACTTC. The V call is TRBV15, the J call TRBJ2-7; no clear D. The CDR3 runs 15 residues. From germline, CDR1 is LNHNV and CDR2 YYDKDF (reference sequence). Between the trimmed V and J ends, which lost 0 bases and 0 bases, there was a span of 9 bases.

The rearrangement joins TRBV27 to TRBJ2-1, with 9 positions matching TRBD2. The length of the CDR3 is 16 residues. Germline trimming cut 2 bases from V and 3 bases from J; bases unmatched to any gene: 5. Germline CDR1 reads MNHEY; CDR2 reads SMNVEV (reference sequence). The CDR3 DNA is TGTGCCAGCAGTTTAGCAAGCGGGAGGTTCTACAATGAGCAGTTCTTC. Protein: CASSLASGRFYNEQFF.

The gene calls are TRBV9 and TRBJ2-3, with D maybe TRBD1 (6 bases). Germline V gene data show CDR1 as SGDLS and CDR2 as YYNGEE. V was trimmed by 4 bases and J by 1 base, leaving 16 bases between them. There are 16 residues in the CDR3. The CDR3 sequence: CASSPRGWSGTDTQYF. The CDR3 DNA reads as TGTGCCAGCAGCCCGAGGGGGTGGTCGGGCACAGATACGCAGTATTTT.

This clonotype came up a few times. The CDR3 DNA follows: TGTGCCAGCAGCTTAGGGGGGGCAGGTGAGCAGTTCTTC. Residues: CASSLGGAGEQFF. The chain recombines TRBV7-3 with TRBJ2-1; D is perhaps TRBD2 (7 bases). CDR1 and CDR2 (germline): SGHTA, FQGTGA. The CDR3 covers 13 residues. V was clipped by 2 bases and J by 9 bases, with 11 bases between them.

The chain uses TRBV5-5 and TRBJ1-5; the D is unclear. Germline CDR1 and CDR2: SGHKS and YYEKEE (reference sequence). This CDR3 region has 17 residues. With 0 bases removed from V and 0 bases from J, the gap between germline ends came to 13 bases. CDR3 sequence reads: CASSLAVPWGSNQPQHF. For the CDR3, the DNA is TGTGCCAGCAGCTTGGCTGTCCCCTGGGGTAGCAATCAGCCCCAGCATTTT.

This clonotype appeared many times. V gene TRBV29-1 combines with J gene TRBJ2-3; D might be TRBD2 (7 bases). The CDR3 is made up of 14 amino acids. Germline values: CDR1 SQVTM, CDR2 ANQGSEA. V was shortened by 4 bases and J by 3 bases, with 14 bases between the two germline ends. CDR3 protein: CSVGGRGLTDTQYF. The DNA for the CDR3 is TGCAGCGTTGGAGGGCGGGGGCTTACAGATACGCAGTATTTT.

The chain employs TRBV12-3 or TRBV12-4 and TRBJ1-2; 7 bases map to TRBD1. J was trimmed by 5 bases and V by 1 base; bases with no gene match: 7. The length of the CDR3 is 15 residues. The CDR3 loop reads CASSLEGASGYGYTF. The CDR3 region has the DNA TGTGCCAGCAGTTTAGAGGGGGCCTCTGGGTATGGCTACACCTTC.

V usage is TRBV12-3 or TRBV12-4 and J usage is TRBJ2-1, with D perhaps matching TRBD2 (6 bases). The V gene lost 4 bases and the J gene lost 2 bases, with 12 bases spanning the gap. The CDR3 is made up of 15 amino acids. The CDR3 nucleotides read TGTGCCAGCAGTTGGGGGAGGAGGACCTACAATGAGCAGTTCTTC. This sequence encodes CASSWGRRTYNEQFF.

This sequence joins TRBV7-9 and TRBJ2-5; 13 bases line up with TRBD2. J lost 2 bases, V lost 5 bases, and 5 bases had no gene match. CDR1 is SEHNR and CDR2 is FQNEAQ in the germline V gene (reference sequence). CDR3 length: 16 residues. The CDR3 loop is CASSAGLAGAQETQYF. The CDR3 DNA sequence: TGTGCCAGCAGCGCCGGACTAGCGGGAGCTCAAGAGACCCAGTACTTC.

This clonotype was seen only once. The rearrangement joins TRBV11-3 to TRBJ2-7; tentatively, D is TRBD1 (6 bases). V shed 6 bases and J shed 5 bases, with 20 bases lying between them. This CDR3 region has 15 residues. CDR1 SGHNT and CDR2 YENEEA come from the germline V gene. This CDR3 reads CASSPAGTLYHEQYF. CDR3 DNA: TGTGCCAGCAGTCCCGCCGGGACACTTTACCACGAGCAGTACTTC.

CDR3 region: CASSTGTGGKQPQHF. The DNA of the CDR3 is TGTGCCAGCAGCACCGGGACAGGGGGTAAGCAGCCCCAGCATTTT. The rearrangement joins TRBV5-5 to TRBJ1-5; 11 bases are a match to TRBD1. CDR3 length: 15 amino acids. Germline V gene lookup returns CDR1 SGHKS and CDR2 YYEKEE (reference sequence). The J segment lost 7 bases and the V segment lost 4 bases, leaving 7 bases of the junction unmatched.

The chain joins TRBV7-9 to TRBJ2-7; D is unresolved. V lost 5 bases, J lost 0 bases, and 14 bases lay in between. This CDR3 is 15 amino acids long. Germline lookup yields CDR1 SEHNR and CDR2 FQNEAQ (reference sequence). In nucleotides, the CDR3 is TGTGCCAGCAGCCGAGGCATAGGGTCCTCCTACGAGCAGTACTTC. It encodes CASSRGIGSSYEQYF.

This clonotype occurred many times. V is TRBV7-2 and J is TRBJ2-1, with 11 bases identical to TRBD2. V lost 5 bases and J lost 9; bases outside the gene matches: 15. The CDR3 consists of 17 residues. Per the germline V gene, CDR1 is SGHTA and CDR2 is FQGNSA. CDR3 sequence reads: CASSPLGLAGGVGEQFF. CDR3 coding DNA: TGTGCCAGCAGCCCCTTAGGCCTAGCGGGAGGTGTGGGTGAGCAGTTCTTC.

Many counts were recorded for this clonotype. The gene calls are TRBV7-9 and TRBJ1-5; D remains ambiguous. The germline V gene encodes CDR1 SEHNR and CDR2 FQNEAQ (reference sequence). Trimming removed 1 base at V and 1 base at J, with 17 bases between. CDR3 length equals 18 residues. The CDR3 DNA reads TGTGCCAGCAGCTTAGAGTCGGTCGGGGAGCGAAGCAATCAGCCCCAGCATTTT. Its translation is CASSLESVGERSNQPQHF.

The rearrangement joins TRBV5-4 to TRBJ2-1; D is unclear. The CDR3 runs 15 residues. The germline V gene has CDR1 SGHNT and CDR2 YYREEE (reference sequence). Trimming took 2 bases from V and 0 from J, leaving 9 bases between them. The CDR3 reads CASSFDASSYNEQFF. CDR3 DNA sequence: TGTGCCAGCAGCTTCGACGCGAGCTCCTACAATGAGCAGTTCTTC.

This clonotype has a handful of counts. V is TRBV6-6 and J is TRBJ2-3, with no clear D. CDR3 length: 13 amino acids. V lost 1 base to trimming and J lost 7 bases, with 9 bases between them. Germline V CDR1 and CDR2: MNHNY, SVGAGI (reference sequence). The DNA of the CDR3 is TGTGCCAGCAGTTACTATGCGGCAAATACGCAGTATTTT. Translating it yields CASSYYAANTQYF.

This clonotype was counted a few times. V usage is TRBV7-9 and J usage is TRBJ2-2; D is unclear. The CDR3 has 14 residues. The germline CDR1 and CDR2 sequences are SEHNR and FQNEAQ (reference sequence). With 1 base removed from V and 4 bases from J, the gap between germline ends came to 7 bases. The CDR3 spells CASSLGLTTGELFF. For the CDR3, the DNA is TGTGCCAGCAGCTTAGGACTTACCACCGGGGAGCTGTTTTTT.

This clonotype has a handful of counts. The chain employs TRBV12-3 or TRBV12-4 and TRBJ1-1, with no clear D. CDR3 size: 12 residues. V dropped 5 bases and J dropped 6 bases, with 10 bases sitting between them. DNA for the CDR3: TGTGCCAGCAGTCCAGGTTTCGCTGAAGCTTTCTTT. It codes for CASSPGFAEAFF.

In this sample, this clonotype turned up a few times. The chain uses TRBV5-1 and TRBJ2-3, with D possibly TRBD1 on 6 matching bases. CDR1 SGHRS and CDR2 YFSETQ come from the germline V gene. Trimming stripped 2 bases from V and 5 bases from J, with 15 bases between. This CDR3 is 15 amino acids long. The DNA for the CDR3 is TGCGCCAGCAGCTTCTCCGACAGGTCCCGAGATACGCAGTATTTT. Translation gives CASSFSDRSRDTQYF.

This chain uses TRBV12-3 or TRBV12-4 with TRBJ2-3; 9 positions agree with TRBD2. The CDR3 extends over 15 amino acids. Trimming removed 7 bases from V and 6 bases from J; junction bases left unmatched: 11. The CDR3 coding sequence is TGTGCCAGCACACTAAGCGGGGGGCTCGCCGATACGCAGTATTTT. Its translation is CASTLSGGLADTQYF.

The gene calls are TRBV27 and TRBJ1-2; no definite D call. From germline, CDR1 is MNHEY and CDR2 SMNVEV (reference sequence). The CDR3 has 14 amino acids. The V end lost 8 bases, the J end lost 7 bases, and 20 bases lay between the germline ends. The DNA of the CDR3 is TGTGCCAGCGCGCACCGAAGGTATTCGGGTGGCTACACCTTC. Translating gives CASAHRRYSGGYTF.

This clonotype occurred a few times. This chain's CDR3 is CATRTGDAAGELFF. The CDR3 nucleotides are TGTGCCACCAGGACAGGGGACGCCGCCGGGGAGCTGTTTTTT. V and J are TRBV7-9 and TRBJ2-2; 9 positions agree with TRBD1. The CDR3 has 14 amino acids. Germline V lookup: CDR1 SEHNR, CDR2 FQNEAQ (reference sequence). V was clipped by 10 bases and J by 6 bases; unmatched bases: 9.